The text below deals with one TCR beta chain. This entry comes from a study of cytomegalovirus exposure and HLA in healthy donors. Libraries were prepared by immunoSEQ multiplex PCR; TCRdb keeps only in-frame clonotypes and omits some of them. The top ten clones hold over 0.9% of a sample with roughly 310,000 clones, 70% to 90% of them seen once. The clonotype was recovered from a man aged 25 to 40 in good health and CMV-seronegative. Sequenced: PBMCs.

CDR3 DNA sequence: TGCGCCAGCAGCCAAGATAAGCGGGGGTCAGATACGCAGTATTTT. Translated, it gives CASSQDKRGSDTQYF. The chain carries TRBV4-1 and TRBJ2-3, with 8 positions matching TRBD2. Germline CDR1 reads MGHRA; CDR2 reads YSYEKL. Germline trimming cut 0 bases from V and 4 bases from J; bases unmatched to any gene: 3. The CDR3 is made up of 15 amino acids.